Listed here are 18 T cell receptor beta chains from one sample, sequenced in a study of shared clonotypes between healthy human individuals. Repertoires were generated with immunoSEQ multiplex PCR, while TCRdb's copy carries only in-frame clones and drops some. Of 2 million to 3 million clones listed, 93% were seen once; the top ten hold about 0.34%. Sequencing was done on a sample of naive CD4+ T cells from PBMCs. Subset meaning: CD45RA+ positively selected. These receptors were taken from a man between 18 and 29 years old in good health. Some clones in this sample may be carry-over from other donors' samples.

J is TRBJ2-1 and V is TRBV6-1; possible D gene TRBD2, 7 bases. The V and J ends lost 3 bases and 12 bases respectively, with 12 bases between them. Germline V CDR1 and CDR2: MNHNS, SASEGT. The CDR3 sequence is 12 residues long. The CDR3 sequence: CASSEGGGSQFF. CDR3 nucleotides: TGTGCCAGCAGTGAGGGAGGGGGTTCGCAGTTCTTC.

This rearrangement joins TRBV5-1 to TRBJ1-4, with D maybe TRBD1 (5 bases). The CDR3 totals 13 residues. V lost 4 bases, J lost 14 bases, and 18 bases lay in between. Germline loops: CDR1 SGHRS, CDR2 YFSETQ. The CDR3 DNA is TGCGCCAGCAGCCCGGGGACGGGCCGGGGTCTGTTTTTT. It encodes CASSPGTGRGLFF.

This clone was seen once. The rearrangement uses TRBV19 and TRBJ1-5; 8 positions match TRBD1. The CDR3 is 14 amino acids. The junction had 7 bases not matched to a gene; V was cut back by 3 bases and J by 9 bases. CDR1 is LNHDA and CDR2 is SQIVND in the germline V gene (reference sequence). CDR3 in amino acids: CASSIETGVSPQHF. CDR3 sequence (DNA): TGTGCCAGTAGTATTGAGACAGGGGTTTCGCCCCAGCATTTT.

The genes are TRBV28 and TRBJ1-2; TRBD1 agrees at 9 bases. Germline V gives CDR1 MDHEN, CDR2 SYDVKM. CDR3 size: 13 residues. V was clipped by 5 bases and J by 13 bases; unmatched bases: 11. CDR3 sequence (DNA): TGTGCCAGCAGTGGGACAGGGCCATCGGTTTCCACCTTC. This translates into CASSGTGPSVSTF.

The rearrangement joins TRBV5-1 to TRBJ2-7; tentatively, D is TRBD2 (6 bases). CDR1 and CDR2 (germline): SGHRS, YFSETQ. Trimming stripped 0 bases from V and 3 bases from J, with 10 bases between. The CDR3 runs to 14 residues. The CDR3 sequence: CASSLGGGDYEQYF. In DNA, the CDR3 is TGCGCCAGCAGCTTGGGCGGAGGGGACTACGAGCAGTACTTC.

Here the CDR3 reads CASSPPVGAGELFF. CDR3 DNA: TGTGCCAGCTCACCACCGGTAGGGGCCGGGGAGCTGTTTTTT. V and J are TRBV18 and TRBJ2-2; D possibly corresponds to TRBD1 (5 bases). The CDR3 extends over 14 amino acids. The germline V gene encodes CDR1 KGHSH and CDR2 LQKENI. V lost 0 bases and J lost 6, with 8 bases in between.

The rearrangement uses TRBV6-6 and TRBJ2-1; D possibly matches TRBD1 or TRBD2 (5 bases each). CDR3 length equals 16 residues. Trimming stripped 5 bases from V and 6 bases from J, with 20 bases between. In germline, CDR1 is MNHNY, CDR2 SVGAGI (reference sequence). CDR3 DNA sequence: TGTGCCAGCAGTGACTGGCAGGGAGTGCCCTCCAATGAGCAGTTCTTC. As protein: CASSDWQGVPSNEQFF.

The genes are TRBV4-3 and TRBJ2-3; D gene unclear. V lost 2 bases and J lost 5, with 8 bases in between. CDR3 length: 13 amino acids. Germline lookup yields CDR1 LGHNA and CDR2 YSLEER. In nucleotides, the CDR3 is TGCGCCAGCAGCCAATTAGCTGGAGATACGCAGTATTTT. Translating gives CASSQLAGDTQYF.

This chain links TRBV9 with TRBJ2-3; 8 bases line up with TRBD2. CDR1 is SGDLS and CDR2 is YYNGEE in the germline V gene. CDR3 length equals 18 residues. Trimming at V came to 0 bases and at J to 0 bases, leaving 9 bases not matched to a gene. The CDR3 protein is CASSVGSLAGSSTDTQYF. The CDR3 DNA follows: TGTGCCAGCAGCGTAGGGTCTCTAGCGGGTTCTAGCACAGATACGCAGTATTTT.

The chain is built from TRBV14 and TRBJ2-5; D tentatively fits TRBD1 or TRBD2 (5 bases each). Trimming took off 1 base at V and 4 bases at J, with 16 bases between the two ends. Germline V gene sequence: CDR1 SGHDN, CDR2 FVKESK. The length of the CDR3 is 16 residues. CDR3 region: CASSQGTGTERETQYF. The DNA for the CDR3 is TGTGCCAGCAGCCAAGGCACCGGGACGGAGCGAGAGACCCAGTACTTC.

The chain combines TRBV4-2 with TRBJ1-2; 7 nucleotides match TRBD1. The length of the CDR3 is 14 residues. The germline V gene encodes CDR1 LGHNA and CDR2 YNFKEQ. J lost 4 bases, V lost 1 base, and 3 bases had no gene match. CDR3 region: CASSQVGQVYGYTF. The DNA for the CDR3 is TGTGCCAGCAGCCAAGTAGGACAGGTCTATGGCTACACCTTC.

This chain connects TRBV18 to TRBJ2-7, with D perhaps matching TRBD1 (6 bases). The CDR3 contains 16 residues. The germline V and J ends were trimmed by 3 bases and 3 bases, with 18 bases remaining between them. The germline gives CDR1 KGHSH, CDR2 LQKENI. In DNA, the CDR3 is TGTGCCAGCTCACCCCCCTCCGGACAGAGAAGCTACGAGCAGTACTTC. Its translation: CASSPPSGQRSYEQYF.

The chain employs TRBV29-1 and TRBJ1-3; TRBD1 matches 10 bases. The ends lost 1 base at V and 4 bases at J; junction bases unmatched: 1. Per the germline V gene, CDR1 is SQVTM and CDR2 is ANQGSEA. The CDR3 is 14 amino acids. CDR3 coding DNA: TGCAGCGTTGAAGGGGACAGGGGAGGAAACACCATATATTTT. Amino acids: CSVEGDRGGNTIYF.

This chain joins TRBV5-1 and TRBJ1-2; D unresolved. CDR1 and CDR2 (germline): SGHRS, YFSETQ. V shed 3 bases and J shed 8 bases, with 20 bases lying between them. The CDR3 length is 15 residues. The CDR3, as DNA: TGCGCCAGCAGCTGGAGTCCTGATCCTCCGGGGGGCTACACCTTC. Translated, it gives CASSWSPDPPGGYTF.

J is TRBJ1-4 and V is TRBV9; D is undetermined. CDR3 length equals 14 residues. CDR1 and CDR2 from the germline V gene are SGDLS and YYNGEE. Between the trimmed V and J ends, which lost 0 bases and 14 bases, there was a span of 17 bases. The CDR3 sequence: CASSVDQYGRGLFF. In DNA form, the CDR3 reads TGTGCCAGCAGCGTAGACCAGTACGGCAGAGGTCTGTTTTTT.

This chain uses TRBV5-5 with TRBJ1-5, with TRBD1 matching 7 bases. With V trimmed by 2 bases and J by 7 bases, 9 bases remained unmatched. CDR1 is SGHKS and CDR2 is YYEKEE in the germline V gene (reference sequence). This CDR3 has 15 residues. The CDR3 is CASSFEGGGGQPQHF. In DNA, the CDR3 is TGTGCCAGCAGCTTCGAAGGGGGCGGCGGGCAGCCCCAGCATTTT.

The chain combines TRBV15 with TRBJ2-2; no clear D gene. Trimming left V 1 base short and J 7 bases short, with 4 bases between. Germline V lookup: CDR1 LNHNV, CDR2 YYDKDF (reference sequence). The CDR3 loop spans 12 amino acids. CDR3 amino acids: CATSRAVGELFF. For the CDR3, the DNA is TGTGCCACCAGCAGAGCGGTCGGGGAGCTGTTTTTT. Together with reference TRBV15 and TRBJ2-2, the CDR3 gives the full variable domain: DAMVIQNPRYQVTQFGKPVTLSCSQTLNHNVMYWYQQKSSQAPKLLFHYYDKDFNNEADTPDNFQSRRPNTSFCFLDIRSPGLGDTAMYLCATSRAVGELFFGEGSRLTVL.

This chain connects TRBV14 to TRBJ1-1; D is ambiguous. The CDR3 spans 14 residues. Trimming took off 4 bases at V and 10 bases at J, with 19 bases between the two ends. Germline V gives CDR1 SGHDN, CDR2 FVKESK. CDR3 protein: CASSLKWTGGGAFF. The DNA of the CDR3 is TGTGCCAGCAGCCTCAAATGGACGGGAGGAGGAGCTTTCTTT.